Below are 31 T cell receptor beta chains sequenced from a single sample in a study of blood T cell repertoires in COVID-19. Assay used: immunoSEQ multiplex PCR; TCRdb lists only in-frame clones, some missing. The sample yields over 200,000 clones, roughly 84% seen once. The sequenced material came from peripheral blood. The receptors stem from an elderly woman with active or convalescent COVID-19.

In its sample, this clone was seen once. CDR3 nucleotide sequence: TGCGCCAGCAGCCATGACGGCGGTGGTACTGAAGCTTTCTTT. Amino acids: CASSHDGGGTEAFF. The V and J genes are TRBV5-1 and TRBJ1-1; D is ambiguous. V gave up 4 bases and J gave up 5 bases, with 15 bases separating them. This CDR3 comprises 14 residues. CDR1 is SGHRS and CDR2 is YFSETQ in the germline V gene.

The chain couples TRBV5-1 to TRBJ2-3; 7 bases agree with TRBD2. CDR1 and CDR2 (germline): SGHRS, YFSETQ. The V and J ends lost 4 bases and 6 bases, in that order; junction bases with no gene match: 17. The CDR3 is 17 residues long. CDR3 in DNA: TGCGCCAGCAGCATATTGGGAGGGGCCCCCCCGGGCGATACGCAGTATTTT. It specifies CASSILGGAPPGDTQYF.

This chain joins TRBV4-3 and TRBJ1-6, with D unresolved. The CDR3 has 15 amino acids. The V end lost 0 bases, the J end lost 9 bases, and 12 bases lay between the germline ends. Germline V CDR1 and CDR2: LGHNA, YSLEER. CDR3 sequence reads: CASSQDLGEASPLHF. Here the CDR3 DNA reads TGCGCCAGCAGCCAAGACTTGGGCGAAGCTTCACCCCTCCACTTT.

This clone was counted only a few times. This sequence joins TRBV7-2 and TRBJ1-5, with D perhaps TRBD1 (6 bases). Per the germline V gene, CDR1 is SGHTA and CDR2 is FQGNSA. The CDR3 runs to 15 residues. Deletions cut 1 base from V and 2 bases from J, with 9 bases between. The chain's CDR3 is CASSLEGHGNQPQHF. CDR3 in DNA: TGTGCCAGCAGCTTAGAGGGACACGGCAATCAGCCCCAGCATTTT.

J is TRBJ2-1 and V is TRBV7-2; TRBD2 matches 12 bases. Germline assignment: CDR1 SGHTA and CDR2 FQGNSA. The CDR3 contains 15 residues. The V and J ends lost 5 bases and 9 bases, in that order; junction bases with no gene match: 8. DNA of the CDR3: TGTGCCAGCAGCCCACCTAGCGGGAGGGCCGTTGAGCAGTTCTTC. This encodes CASSPPSGRAVEQFF. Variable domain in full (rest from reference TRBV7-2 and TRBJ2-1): GAGVSQSPSNKVTEKGKDVELRCDPISGHTALYWYRQSLGQGLEFLIYFQGNSAPDKSGLPSDRFSAERTGGSVSTLTIQRTQQEDSAVYLCASSPPSGRAVEQFFGPGTRLTVL.

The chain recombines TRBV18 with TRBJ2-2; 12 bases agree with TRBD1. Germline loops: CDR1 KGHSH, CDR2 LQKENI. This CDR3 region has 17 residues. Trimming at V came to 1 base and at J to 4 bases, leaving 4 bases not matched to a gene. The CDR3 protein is CASSPLGQGAFTGELFF. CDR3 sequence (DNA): TGTGCCAGCTCACCACTGGGACAGGGGGCATTCACCGGGGAGCTGTTTTTT.

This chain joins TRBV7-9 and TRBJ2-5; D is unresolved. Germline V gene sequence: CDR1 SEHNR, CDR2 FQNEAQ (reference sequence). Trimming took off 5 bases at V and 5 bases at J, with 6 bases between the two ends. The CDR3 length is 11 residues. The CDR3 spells CASSERETQYF. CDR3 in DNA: TGTGCCAGCAGCGAGAGGGAGACCCAGTACTTC.

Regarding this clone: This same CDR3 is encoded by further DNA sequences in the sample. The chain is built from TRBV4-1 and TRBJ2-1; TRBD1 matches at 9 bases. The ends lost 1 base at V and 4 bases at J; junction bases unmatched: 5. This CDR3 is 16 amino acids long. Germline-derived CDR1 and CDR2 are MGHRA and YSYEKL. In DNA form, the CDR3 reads TGCGCCAGCAGCCAAGGAACGGGACAGGGATACAATGAGCAGTTCTTC. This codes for CASSQGTGQGYNEQFF.

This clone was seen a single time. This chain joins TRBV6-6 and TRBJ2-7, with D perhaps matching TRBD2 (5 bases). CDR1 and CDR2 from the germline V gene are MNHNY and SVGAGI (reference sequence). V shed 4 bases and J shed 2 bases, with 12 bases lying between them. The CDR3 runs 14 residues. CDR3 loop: CASSFLAPPYEQYF. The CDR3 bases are TGTGCCAGCAGTTTCCTAGCACCCCCCTACGAGCAGTACTTC.

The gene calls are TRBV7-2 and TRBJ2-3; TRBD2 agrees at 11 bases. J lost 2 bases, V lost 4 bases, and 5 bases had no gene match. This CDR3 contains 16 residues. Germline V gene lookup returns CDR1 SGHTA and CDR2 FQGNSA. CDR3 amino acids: CASSSGTSGDTDTQYF. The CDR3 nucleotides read TGTGCCAGCAGCTCTGGGACTAGCGGAGACACAGATACGCAGTATTTT.

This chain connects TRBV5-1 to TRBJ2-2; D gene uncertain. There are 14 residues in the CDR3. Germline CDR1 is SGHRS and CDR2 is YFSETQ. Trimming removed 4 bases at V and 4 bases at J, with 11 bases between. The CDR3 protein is CASSLGDFTGELFF. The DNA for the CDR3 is TGCGCCAGCAGCCTAGGAGACTTCACCGGGGAGCTGTTTTTT.

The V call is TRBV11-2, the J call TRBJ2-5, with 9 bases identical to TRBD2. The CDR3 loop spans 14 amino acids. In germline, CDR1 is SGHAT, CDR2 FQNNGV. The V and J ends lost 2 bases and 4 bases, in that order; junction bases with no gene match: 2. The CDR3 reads CASSLRGGAETQYF. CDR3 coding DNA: TGTGCCAGCAGCTTACGCGGGGGGGCAGAGACCCAGTACTTC.

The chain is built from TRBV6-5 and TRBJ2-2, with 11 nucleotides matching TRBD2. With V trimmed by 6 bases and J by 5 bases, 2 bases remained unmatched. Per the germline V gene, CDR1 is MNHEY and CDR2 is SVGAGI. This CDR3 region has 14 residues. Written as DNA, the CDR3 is TGTGCCAGCAGACGGACTAGCGGGACCGGGGAGCTGTTTTTT. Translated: CASRRTSGTGELFF.

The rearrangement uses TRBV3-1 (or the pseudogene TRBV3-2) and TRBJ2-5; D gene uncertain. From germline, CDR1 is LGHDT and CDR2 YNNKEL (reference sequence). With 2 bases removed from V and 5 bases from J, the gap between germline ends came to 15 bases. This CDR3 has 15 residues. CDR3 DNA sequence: TGTGCCAGCAGCCAAATGTATGGAGTTGGGGAGACCCAGTACTTC. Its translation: CASSQMYGVGETQYF.

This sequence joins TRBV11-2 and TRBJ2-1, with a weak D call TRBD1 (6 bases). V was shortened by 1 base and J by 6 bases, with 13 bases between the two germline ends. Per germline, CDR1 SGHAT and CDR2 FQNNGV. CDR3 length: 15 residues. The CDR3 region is CASSLGAGDSNEQFF. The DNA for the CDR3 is TGTGCCAGCAGCTTAGGGGCAGGGGATTCCAATGAGCAGTTCTTC.

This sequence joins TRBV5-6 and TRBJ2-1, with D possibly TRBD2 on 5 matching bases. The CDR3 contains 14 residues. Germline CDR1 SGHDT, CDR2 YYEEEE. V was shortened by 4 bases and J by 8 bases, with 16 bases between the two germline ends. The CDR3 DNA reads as TGTGCCAGCAGCATACTAGGACCCGTCGATGAGCAGTTCTTC. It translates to CASSILGPVDEQFF. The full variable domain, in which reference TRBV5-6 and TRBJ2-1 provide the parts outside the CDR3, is DAGVTQSPTHLIKTRGQQVTLRCSPKSGHDTVSWYQQALGQGPQFIFQYYEEEERQRGNFPDRFSGHQFPNYSSELNVNALLLGDSALYLCASSILGPVDEQFFGPGTRLTVL.

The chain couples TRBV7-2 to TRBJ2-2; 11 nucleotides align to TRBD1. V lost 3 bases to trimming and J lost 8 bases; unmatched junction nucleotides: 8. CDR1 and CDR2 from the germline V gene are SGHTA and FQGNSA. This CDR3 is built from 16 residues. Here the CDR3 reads CASSFGTGGPTGELFF. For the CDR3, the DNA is TGTGCCAGCAGCTTCGGGACAGGGGGTCCCACGGGGGAGCTGTTTTTT. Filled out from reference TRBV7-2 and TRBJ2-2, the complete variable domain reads GAGVSQSPSNKVTEKGKDVELRCDPISGHTALYWYRQSLGQGLEFLIYFQGNSAPDKSGLPSDRFSAERTGGSVSTLTIQRTQQEDSAVYLCASSFGTGGPTGELFFGEGSRLTVL.

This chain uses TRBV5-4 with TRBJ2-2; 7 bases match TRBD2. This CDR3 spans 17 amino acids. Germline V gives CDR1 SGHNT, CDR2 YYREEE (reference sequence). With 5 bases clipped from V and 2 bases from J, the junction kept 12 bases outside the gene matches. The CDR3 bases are TGTGCCAGCAGTACTCTGACCGGGACTACTAACACCGGGGAGCTGTTTTTT. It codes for CASSTLTGTTNTGELFF.

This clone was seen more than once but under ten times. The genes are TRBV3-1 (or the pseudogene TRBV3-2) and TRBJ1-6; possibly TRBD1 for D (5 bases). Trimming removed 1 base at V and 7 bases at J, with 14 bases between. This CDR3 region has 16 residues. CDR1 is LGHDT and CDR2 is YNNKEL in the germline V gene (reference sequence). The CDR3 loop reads CASSQVGGIGNSPLHF. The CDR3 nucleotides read TGTGCCAGCAGCCAAGTCGGGGGAATTGGGAATTCACCCCTCCACTTT.

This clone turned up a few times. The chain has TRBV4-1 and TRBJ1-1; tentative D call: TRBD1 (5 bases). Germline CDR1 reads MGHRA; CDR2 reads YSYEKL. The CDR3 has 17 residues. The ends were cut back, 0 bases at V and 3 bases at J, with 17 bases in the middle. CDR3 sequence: CASSQEGGARKYTEAFF. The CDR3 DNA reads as TGCGCCAGCAGCCAAGAGGGCGGGGCCCGTAAATACACTGAAGCTTTCTTT.

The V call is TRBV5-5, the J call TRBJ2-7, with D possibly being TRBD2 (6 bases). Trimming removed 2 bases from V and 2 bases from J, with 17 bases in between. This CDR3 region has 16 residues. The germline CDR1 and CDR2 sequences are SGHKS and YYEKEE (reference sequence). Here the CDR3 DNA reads TGTGCCAGCAGCTTTAACCCATCCCGGGGGACCTACGAGCAGTACTTC. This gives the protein CASSFNPSRGTYEQYF.

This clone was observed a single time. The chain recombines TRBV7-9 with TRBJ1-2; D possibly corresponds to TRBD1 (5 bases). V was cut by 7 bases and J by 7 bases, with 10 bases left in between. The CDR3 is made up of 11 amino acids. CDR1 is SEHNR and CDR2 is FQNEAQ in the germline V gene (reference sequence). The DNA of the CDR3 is TGTGCCAGCACAAGACAGAGTGGCTACACCTTC. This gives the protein CASTRQSGYTF.

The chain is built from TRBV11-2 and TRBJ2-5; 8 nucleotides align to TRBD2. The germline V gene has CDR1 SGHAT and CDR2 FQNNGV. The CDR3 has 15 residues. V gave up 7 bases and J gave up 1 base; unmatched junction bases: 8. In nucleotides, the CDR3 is TGTGCCAGCACTCTCGGGGGGGGCTTCCAAGAGACCCAGTACTTC. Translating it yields CASTLGGGFQETQYF. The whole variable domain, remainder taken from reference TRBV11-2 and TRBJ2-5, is EAGVAQSPRYKIIEKRQSVAFWCNPISGHATLYWYQQILGQGPKLLIQFQNNGVVDDSQLPKDRFSAERLKGVDSTLKIQPAKLEDSAVYLCASTLGGGFQETQYFGPGTRLLVL.

The CDR3 DNA is TGTGCCAGCAGCCCTAGTGGAGGGAGGACCTATGGCTACACCTTC. Translating it yields CASSPSGGRTYGYTF. The chain couples TRBV7-2 to TRBJ1-2, with unresolved D. This CDR3 has 15 amino acids. Germline V gives CDR1 SGHTA, CDR2 FQGNSA. Trimming pared 5 bases from V and 4 bases from J, leaving 17 bases between.

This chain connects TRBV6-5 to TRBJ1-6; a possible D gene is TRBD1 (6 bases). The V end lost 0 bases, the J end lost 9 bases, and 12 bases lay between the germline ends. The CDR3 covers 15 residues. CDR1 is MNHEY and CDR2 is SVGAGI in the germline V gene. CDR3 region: CASSYSGAGGSPLHF. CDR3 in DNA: TGTGCCAGCAGTTACTCGGGGGCGGGAGGTTCACCCCTCCACTTT.

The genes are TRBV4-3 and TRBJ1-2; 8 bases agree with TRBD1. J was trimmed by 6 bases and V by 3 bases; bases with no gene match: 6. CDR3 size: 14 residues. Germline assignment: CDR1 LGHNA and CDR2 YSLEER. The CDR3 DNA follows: TGCGCCAGCAGCCAGGGGACAGGAGAGCATGGCTACACCTTC. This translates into CASSQGTGEHGYTF.

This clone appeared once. The CDR3 protein is CASSHPGYSPYEQYF. CDR3 DNA sequence: TGTGCCAGCAGTCATCCGGGATACTCTCCCTACGAGCAGTACTTC. This chain joins TRBV6-2 or TRBV6-3 and TRBJ2-7, with D perhaps TRBD2 (5 bases). Trimming removed 5 bases from V and 2 bases from J, with 16 bases in between. The CDR3 sequence is 15 residues long. The V gene's germline CDR1 is MNHEY and CDR2 SVGEGT.

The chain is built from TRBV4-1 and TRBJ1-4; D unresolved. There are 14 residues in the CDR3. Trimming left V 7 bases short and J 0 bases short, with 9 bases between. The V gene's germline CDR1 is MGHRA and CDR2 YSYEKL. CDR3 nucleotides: TGCGCCAGCAAACAAATAACAACTAATGAAAAACTGTTTTTT. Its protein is CASKQITTNEKLFF.

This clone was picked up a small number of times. DNA of the CDR3: TGTGCCAGCAGCCGAGGGACAGCCATTATCAACTATGGCTACACCTTC. As protein: CASSRGTAIINYGYTF. The chain recombines TRBV3-1 (or the pseudogene TRBV3-2) with TRBJ1-2, with 7 bases aligning to TRBD1. This CDR3 comprises 16 residues. Germline CDR1 LGHDT, CDR2 YNNKEL (reference sequence). V trimming: 4 bases; J trimming: 2 bases; junction bases outside the gene matches: 10.

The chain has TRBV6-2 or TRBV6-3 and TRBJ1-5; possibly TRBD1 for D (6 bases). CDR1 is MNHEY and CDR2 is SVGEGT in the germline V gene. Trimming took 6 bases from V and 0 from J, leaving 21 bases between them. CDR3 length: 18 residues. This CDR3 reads CASSRPDRSYYSNQPQHF. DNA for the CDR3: TGTGCCAGCAGCCGACCCGACAGGTCATATTATAGCAATCAGCCCCAGCATTTT.

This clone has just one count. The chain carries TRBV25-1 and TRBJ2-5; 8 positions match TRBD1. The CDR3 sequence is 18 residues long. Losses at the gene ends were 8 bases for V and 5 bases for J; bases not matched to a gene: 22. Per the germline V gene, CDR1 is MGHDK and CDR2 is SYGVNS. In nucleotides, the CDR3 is TGTGCCAGCGGAACCCCCTGGGGGACAGGAGGGAGGTCGGAGACCCAGTACTTC. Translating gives CASGTPWGTGGRSETQYF.